This T cell receptor (beta chain) emerged from a study of T cells in Graves' hyperthyroidism and ophthalmopathy. Study in general: Any treatment followed the collection of peripheral blood at initial diagnosis.

Stability of Graves' hyperthyroidism was defined as absent ophthalmopathy progression within 18 months. Study findings and constraints: Clonotypes that were expanded in thyroid above 0.001 mostly appeared in blood too.

From RNA transcripts, TCR beta CDR3 regions were amplified. The HTBI set primed first-round TCR CDR3 RT-PCR. TCRdb passed the multiplex PCR reads through MiXCR, listing each CDR3 protein once. The repertoire holds 450,000 to 600,000 distinct CDR3 sequences, with 11% to 15% as singletons. This clonotype was found a few times. Antigen: not known. From germline, CDR1 is MNHEY and CDR2 SMNVEV (reference sequence). Trimming shortened V by 3 bases and J by 10 bases, and 16 bases separated the two germline ends. CDR3 length: 14 amino acids. Sequencing input: blood. This receptor was obtained from a woman aged 40 to 49 with Graves' hyperthyroidism. The rearrangement joins TRBV27 to TRBJ2-1, with D perhaps TRBD2 (5 bases). The CDR3: CASSLGIASREQFF. The CDR3 DNA follows: TGTGCCAGCAGTTTGGGAATTGCTAGCAGGGAGCAGTTCTTC.